The next 24 T cell receptor beta chains were all read from a single sample in a study of T and B cells in COVID-19 patients. TRB rearrangements were amplified by multiplex PCR with BIOMED2 TRB-A/B primers. TCRdb recomputed calls from the multiplex PCR reads with MiXCR, one row per CDR3 protein. The repertoire includes under 7,000 distinct CDR3 sequences, approximately 26% of them detected once, and 12% sits in the top ten. TRB was amplified from about 260-540 ng of blood genomic DNA. The sample consisted of blood. The origin of the receptors is a human donor with active COVID-19.

There are a few counts of this clonotype. This chain uses TRBV7-3 with TRBJ2-1, with a weak D call TRBD2 (6 bases). Germline CDR1 reads SGHTA; CDR2 reads FQGTGA. The CDR3 totals 15 residues. Between the trimmed V and J ends, which lost 5 bases and 4 bases, there was a span of 15 bases. The CDR3 DNA reads TGTGCCAGCAGCCCAGGAGGAGGGCTTTACAATGAGCAGTTCTTC. This gives the protein CASSPGGGLYNEQFF.

The chain combines TRBV6-1 with TRBJ1-3; D possibly corresponds to TRBD1 (6 bases). The CDR3 length is 18 residues. Trimming took 5 bases from V and 0 from J, leaving 20 bases between them. The germline V gene encodes CDR1 MNHNS and CDR2 SASEGT. CDR3 bases: TGTGCCAGCAGTTACTCCCGTTGTTCGGGGGCCTCTGGAAACACCATATATTTT. Translated, it gives CASSYSRCSGASGNTIYF.

This chain joins TRBV7-2 and TRBJ2-7; D not resolved. V shed 6 bases and J shed 3 bases, with 15 bases lying between them. The CDR3 has 14 residues. Germline CDR1 reads SGHTA; CDR2 reads FQGNSA. CDR3 loop: CASSTDTGSYEQYF. The CDR3 bases are TGTGCCAGCAGTACAGATACGGGCAGCTACGAGCAGTACTTC. The full variable domain, completed using reference TRBV7-2 and TRBJ2-7, is GAGVSQSPSNKVTEKGKDVELRCDPISGHTALYWYRQSLGQGLEFLIYFQGNSAPDKSGLPSDRFSAERTGGSVSTLTIQRTQQEDSAVYLCASSTDTGSYEQYFGPGTRLTVT.

V gene TRBV6-2 or TRBV6-3 combines with J gene TRBJ1-2; D is unclear. Looked up from germline, CDR1 is MNHEY and CDR2 is SVGEGT. CDR3 length: 13 amino acids. Trimming removed 5 bases from V and 4 bases from J, with 11 bases in between. The CDR3 nucleotides are TGTGCCAGCAGTCCCATTATTAGCTATGGCTACACCTTC. Translating gives CASSPIISYGYTF.

This clonotype has a handful of counts. This chain uses TRBV5-1 with TRBJ2-5; D possibly corresponds to TRBD1 (5 bases). Trimming took off 3 bases at V and 5 bases at J, with 14 bases between the two ends. Germline CDR1 SGHRS, CDR2 YFSETQ. This CDR3 is 14 amino acids long. The CDR3, as DNA: TGCGCCAGCAGCTCTGGGTACCCAGGGGAGACCCAGTACTTC. It encodes CASSSGYPGETQYF.

In this sample, this clonotype turned up many times. The chain recombines TRBV5-4 with TRBJ1-3, with D possibly matching TRBD1 (6 bases). The CDR3 contains 16 residues. Deletions cut 0 bases from V and 4 bases from J, with 14 bases between. Germline loops: CDR1 SGHNT, CDR2 YYREEE (reference sequence). CDR3 sequence: CASSLAGATAGNTIYF. In DNA form, the CDR3 reads TGTGCCAGCAGCTTGGCAGGGGCGACGGCGGGAAACACCATATATTTT.

V is TRBV7-2 and J is TRBJ1-2; 7 bases map to TRBD1. CDR3 length equals 15 residues. The J segment lost 8 bases and the V segment lost 6 bases, leaving 15 bases of the junction unmatched. CDR1 and CDR2 (germline): SGHTA, FQGNSA. For the CDR3, the DNA is TGTGCCAGCAGGCGGAGACAGGGAGGGTTAGAGGGCTACACCTTC. It encodes CASRRRQGGLEGYTF.

By share of the sample, this clonotype is medium-sized. The rearrangement joins TRBV18 to TRBJ2-7; possibly TRBD1 for D (6 bases). Germline V lookup: CDR1 KGHSH, CDR2 LQKENI. Trimming stripped 1 base from V and 6 bases from J, with 13 bases between. This CDR3 is built from 14 residues. The chain's CDR3 is CASSPRLKGVEQYF. DNA for the CDR3: TGTGCCAGCTCACCACGTTTGAAGGGGGTCGAGCAGTACTTC.

There are a few counts of this clonotype. The rearrangement joins TRBV4-2 to TRBJ2-3; 7 positions agree with TRBD2. CDR3 length: 16 amino acids. Germline V gene sequence: CDR1 LGHNA, CDR2 YNFKEQ. The V segment lost 3 bases and the J segment 3 bases; nucleotides outside the gene matches: 9. This chain's CDR3 is CASSQRLASQTDTQYF. For the CDR3, the DNA is TGTGCCAGCAGCCAGAGACTAGCCTCCCAGACAGATACGCAGTATTTT.

This clonotype was seen a handful of times. V usage is TRBV6-2 or TRBV6-3 and J usage is TRBJ1-5; no definite D call. The CDR3 extends over 12 amino acids. Between the trimmed V and J ends, which lost 7 bases and 4 bases, there was a span of 8 bases. Germline V gives CDR1 MNHEY, CDR2 SVGEGT. The CDR3 DNA sequence: TGTGCCAGCAAGGAGGGAAATCAGCCCCAGCATTTT. It is translated as CASKEGNQPQHF.

The rearrangement joins TRBV5-4 to TRBJ2-7; D is unclear. Trimming left V 1 base short and J 7 bases short, with 9 bases between. The CDR3 is 12 amino acids. CDR1 SGHNT and CDR2 YYREEE come from the germline V gene (reference sequence). This CDR3 is CASSLTIWEQYF. Here the CDR3 DNA reads TGTGCCAGCAGCTTGACTATTTGGGAGCAGTACTTC.

V and J are TRBV5-4 and TRBJ2-7; possibly TRBD1 or TRBD2 for D (5 bases each). Germline-derived CDR1 and CDR2 are SGHNT and YYREEE (reference sequence). The CDR3 covers 14 residues. Trimming shortened V by 0 bases and J by 7 bases, and 14 bases separated the two germline ends. CDR3 protein: CASSLGGTDGEQYF. In nucleotides, the CDR3 is TGTGCCAGCAGCTTGGGGGGGACGGACGGGGAGCAGTACTTC. The variable domain in full, with the rest retrieved from reference TRBV5-4 and TRBJ2-7, is ETGVTQSPTHLIKTRGQQVTLRCSSQSGHNTVSWYQQALGQGPQFIFQYYREEENGRGNFPPRFSGLQFPNYSSELNVNALELDDSALYLCASSLGGTDGEQYFGPGTRLTVT.

This clonotype is labeled as medium-sized (0.01 to 0.1%). The chain has TRBV6-1 and TRBJ2-1; TRBD2 might be the D (7 bases). This CDR3 contains 18 residues. From germline, CDR1 is MNHNS and CDR2 SASEGT. V gave up 7 bases and J gave up 3 bases, with 25 bases separating them. The CDR3 nucleotides read TGTGCCAGCAAGCGGGCAGGGGAATCAGCGGGACGCTACAATGAGCAGTTCTTC. It encodes CASKRAGESAGRYNEQFF.

Sample share makes this clonotype medium-sized (0.01 to 0.1%). The V and J genes are TRBV18 and TRBJ2-7, with a tentative D call TRBD1 (6 bases). The V gene lost 0 bases and the J gene lost 3 bases, with 12 bases spanning the gap. CDR3 length: 15 residues. Germline CDR1 KGHSH, CDR2 LQKENI. The CDR3 loop is CASSPPGRGHYEQYF. CDR3 sequence (DNA): TGTGCCAGCTCACCACCGGGACGGGGACACTACGAGCAGTACTTC. The entire variable domain, with the rest obtained from reference TRBV18 and TRBJ2-7, is as follows: NAGVMQNPRHLVRRRGQEARLRCSPMKGHSHVYWYRQLPEEGLKFMVYLQKENIIDESGMPKERFSAEFPKEGPSILRIQQVVRGDSAAYFCASSPPGRGHYEQYFGPGTRLTVT.

This chain joins TRBV7-2 and TRBJ1-5; D remains ambiguous. Trimming removed 4 bases at V and 2 bases at J, with 9 bases between. Germline CDR1 reads SGHTA; CDR2 reads FQGNSA. This CDR3 spans 14 amino acids. The chain's CDR3 is CASSSQVGNQPQHF. Written as DNA, the CDR3 is TGTGCCAGCAGCTCTCAGGTGGGCAATCAGCCCCAGCATTTT.

The V call is TRBV2, the J call TRBJ2-1; D remains ambiguous. The V and J ends lost 1 base and 9 bases respectively, with 13 bases between them. Germline values: CDR1 SNHLY, CDR2 FYNNEI. The CDR3 is 14 amino acids. The CDR3 region is CASSEGSYLGEQFF. CDR3 nucleotide sequence: TGTGCCAGCAGTGAAGGGAGTTACCTCGGTGAGCAGTTCTTC.

This clonotype was seen repeatedly, ten times or more. The chain links TRBV6-1 to TRBJ1-4; D unresolved. The CDR3 is 14 amino acids. V lost 3 bases, J lost 11 bases, and 16 bases lay in between. Per germline, CDR1 MNHNS and CDR2 SASEGT. Here the CDR3 reads CASSEGDPRGKLFF. The CDR3 DNA follows: TGTGCCAGCAGTGAGGGAGACCCTCGAGGCAAACTGTTTTTT.

The count of this clonotype is one. The genes are TRBV5-1 and TRBJ1-1; 7 nucleotides agree with TRBD1. The germline CDR1 and CDR2 sequences are SGHRS and YFSETQ. J lost 0 bases, V lost 6 bases, and 8 bases had no gene match. The CDR3 spans 15 residues. CDR3 protein: CASTTTGLLNTEAFF. CDR3 coding DNA: TGCGCCAGCACCACGACAGGGTTATTGAACACTGAAGCTTTCTTT.

The rearrangement uses TRBV12-3 or TRBV12-4 and TRBJ2-1; D is undetermined. The CDR3 is 11 residues long. Trimming removed 5 bases at V and 10 bases at J, with 9 bases between. Written as DNA, the CDR3 is TGTGCCAGCAGTGCCGCCGGGGAGCAGTTCTTC. Encoded protein: CASSAAGEQFF.

This clonotype was picked up a small number of times. J is TRBJ2-7 and V is TRBV20-1; perhaps D is TRBD1 or TRBD2 (5 bases each). CDR3 length: 15 residues. The germline CDR1 and CDR2 sequences are DFQATT and SNEGSKA (reference sequence). V gave up 0 bases and J gave up 0 bases, with 12 bases separating them. Here the CDR3 DNA reads TGCAGTGCTAGAGAAGGGACCGCAAGCTCCTACGAGCAGTACTTC. Its translation: CSAREGTASSYEQYF.

This clonotype is deemed medium-sized. This chain connects TRBV6-2 or TRBV6-3 to TRBJ2-1, with TRBD2 matching over 7 bases. The CDR3 has 12 amino acids. From germline, CDR1 is MNHEY and CDR2 SVGEGT. V was pared by 7 bases and J by 9 bases, with 6 bases of the junction left unmatched. The CDR3 loop reads CASMGGSSEQFF. CDR3 in DNA: TGTGCCAGCATGGGAGGGAGTAGTGAGCAGTTCTTC.

Within the sample, this clonotype is medium-sized. This chain connects TRBV6-1 to TRBJ2-4, with 8 bases fitting TRBD1. The germline V gene encodes CDR1 MNHNS and CDR2 SASEGT. The CDR3 spans 16 residues. V shed 1 base and J 7 bases; nucleotides not matched to a gene: 9. The CDR3 DNA follows: TGTGCCAGCAGTGAAGTGGAGGACAGGGTTGGCAACATTCAGTACTTC. This translates into CASSEVEDRVGNIQYF.

Sample share makes this clonotype medium-sized. The genes are TRBV27 and TRBJ2-2; no firm D call. V lost 3 bases to trimming and J lost 8 bases, with 4 bases between them. The CDR3 runs 11 residues. The germline CDR1 and CDR2 sequences are MNHEY and SMNVEV (reference sequence). The CDR3 loop reads CASSFGGELFF. In DNA form, the CDR3 reads TGTGCCAGCAGTTTCGGGGGGGAGCTGTTTTTT.

This clonotype was counted at least ten times. CDR3 sequence (DNA): TGTGCCAGCTCCGGCAGTGGGGAAGGTCAGCCCCAGCATTTT. This gives the protein CASSGSGEGQPQHF. This chain links TRBV18 with TRBJ1-5; unclear D gene. CDR3 length: 14 amino acids. The V gene lost 6 bases and the J gene lost 6 bases, with 15 bases spanning the gap. Germline CDR1 and CDR2: KGHSH and LQKENI. The whole variable domain, remainder taken from reference TRBV18 and TRBJ1-5, is NAGVMQNPRHLVRRRGQEARLRCSPMKGHSHVYWYRQLPEEGLKFMVYLQKENIIDESGMPKERFSAEFPKEGPSILRIQQVVRGDSAAYFCASSGSGEGQPQHFGDGTRLSIL.